This T cell receptor (beta chain) was recorded in a study of T cell clones after liver transplantation. Overall study: TCRbeta sequencing after a pre-transplant mixed lymphocyte reaction identified graft-donor-reactive clones, later tracked in post-transplant blood.

Clones were sequenced by immunoSEQ multiplex PCR, and TCRdb holds only the in-frame ones, with some missing. Of tens of thousands of clones listed, 70% to 85% are singletons. V lost 3 bases, J lost 4 bases, and 8 bases stayed unmatched. This CDR3 is 15 amino acids long. CDR1 and CDR2 from the germline V gene are SGHDN and FVKESK. The sequence derives from a human patient who received a liver transplant. The T cells may come from the graft donor. The sample in question was CD4+ T cells from blood, obtained 45 to 47 months after liver transplant. V gene TRBV14 combines with J gene TRBJ1-1; 7 bases line up with TRBD1. The CDR3 DNA reads TGTGCCAGCAGCCATCTCGGCAGGGGGGGCACTGAAGCTTTCTTT. This codes for CASSHLGRGGTEAFF.